This TCR beta chain was recorded in a study of beta chain features in type 1 diabetes. Germline values: CDR1 SEHNR, CDR2 FQNEAQ (reference sequence). The CDR3 consists of 13 residues. V was cut by 10 bases and J by 5 bases, with 17 bases left in between. Sequencing targeted expressed TCRB transcripts, as all isolated RNA had been reverse transcribed. Clones were sequenced by immunoSEQ multiplex PCR, and TCRdb holds only the in-frame ones, with some missing. The sample records more than 150,000 clones, about 12% being singletons. This clone was detected a few times. Antigen specificity is unknown. Study findings and constraints: Whatever favoring of shorter templates PCR might show would apply equally to patients and controls. The analysis here could not establish whether HLA type shapes TCRB rearrangement.

The V gene is TRBV7-9, the J gene TRBJ1-1; D is ambiguous. Input material: central memory CD4+ T cells from blood. This TCR came from a young woman in good health. CDR3 loop: CATHRDSRTEAFF. The CDR3 DNA reads as TGTGCCACCCACCGGGATTCGAGGACTGAAGCTTTCTTT.